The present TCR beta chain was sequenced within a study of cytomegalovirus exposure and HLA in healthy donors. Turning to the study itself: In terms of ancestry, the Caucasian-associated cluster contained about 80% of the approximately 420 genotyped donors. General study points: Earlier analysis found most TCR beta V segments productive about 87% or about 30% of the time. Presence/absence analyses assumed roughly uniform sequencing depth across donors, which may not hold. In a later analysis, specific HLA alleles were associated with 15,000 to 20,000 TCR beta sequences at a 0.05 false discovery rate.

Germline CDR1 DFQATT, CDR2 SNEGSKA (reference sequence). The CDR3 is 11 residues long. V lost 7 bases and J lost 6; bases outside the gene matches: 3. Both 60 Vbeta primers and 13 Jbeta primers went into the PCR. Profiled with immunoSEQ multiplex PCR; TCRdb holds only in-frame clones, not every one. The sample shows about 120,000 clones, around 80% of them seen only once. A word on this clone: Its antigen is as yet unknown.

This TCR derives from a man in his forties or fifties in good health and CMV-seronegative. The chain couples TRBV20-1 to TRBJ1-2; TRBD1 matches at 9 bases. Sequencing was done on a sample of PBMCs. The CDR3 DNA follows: TGCAGTGAGGGACAGGGCGATGGCTACACCTTC. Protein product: CSEGQGDGYTF.